Listed below are T cell receptor beta chains from one sample, sequenced in a study of blood T cells in healthy people across ages. TCRdb used MiXCR to reprocess the 5' RACE reads, holding one entry per CDR3 protein. The sample lists some 1.6 million distinct CDR3 sequences, 34% occurring once. Sequencing input: blood. Receptor source: a woman aged 25 to 45 in good health. CDR3s include the opening cysteine and the closing phenylalanine or tryptophan. A D gene is named only where the DNA matches it firmly. The size entry is marked missing in some rows and otherwise reads once, few, many or a size class.

NA	TRBV28	NA	TRBJ2-7	CASSIPGGVSYEQYF	TGTGCCAGCAGTATCCCAGGGGGGGTATCCTACGAGCAGTACTTC
NA	TRBV6-5	TRBD2	TRBJ2-5	CASSYSLGREQYF	TGTGCCAGCAGTTACTCATTGGGGAGGGAGCAGTACTTC
once	TRBV15	NA	TRBJ1-5	CAASREWNQPQHF	TGTGCCGCCAGCAGAGAGTGGAATCAGCCCCAGCATTTT
many	TRBV20-1	TRBD2	TRBJ2-5	CSAPRTSGRETQYF	TGCAGTGCTCCCCGGACTAGCGGTCGGGAGACCCAGTACTTC
many	TRBV29-1	TRBD1	TRBJ2-5	CSVRDSQETQYF	TGCAGCGTAAGGGACAGCCAAGAGACCCAGTACTTC
NA	TRBV3-1	TRBD2	TRBJ2-1	CTSSRLHSGGTYNEQFF	TGTACCAGCAGCCGACTCCATAGCGGGGGTACCTACAATGAGCAGTTCTTC
few	TRBV5-1	NA	TRBJ2-1	CASSIIYGGVNEQFF	TGCGCCAGCAGTATAATATACGGGGGCGTCAATGAGCAGTTCTTC
NA	TRBV20-1	NA	TRBJ2-7	CSTPGPYYEQYF	TGCAGTACTCCTGGGCCCTACTACGAGCAGTACTTC
few	TRBV5-1	NA	TRBJ2-7	CASSGIGQIYEQYF	TGCGCCAGCAGCGGAATAGGACAGATCTACGAGCAGTACTTC
NA	TRBV12-3/TRBV12-4	TRBD1	TRBJ2-1	CASWLAGTELNEQFF	TGTGCCAGCTGGCTAGCCGGGACAGAACTCAATGAGCAGTTCTTC
NA	TRBV20-1	NA	TRBJ2-7	CSARPLVAPYEQYF	TGCAGTGCTAGGCCCCTAGTGGCCCCCTACGAGCAGTACTTC
many	TRBV5-1	TRBD1	TRBJ2-7	CASSSWTGAYEQYF	TGCGCCAGCAGCTCATGGACAGGGGCCTACGAGCAGTACTTC
few	TRBV3-1	TRBD2	TRBJ2-5	CASSLSFAGGRETQYF	TGTGCCAGCAGCCTGAGTTTCGCGGGGGGCAGGGAGACCCAGTACTTC